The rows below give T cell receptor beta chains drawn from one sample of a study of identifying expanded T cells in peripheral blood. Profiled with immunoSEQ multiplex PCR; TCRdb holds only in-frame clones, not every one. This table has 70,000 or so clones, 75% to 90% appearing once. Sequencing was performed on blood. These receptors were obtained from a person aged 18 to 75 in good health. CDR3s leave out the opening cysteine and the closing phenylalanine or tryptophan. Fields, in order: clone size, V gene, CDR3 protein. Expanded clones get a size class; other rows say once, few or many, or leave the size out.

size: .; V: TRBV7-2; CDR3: ASSFSGRETQY
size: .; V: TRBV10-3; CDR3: AISVDRNTEAF
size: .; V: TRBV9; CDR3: ASSRDPTNEKLF
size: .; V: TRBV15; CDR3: ATSRDGTSNSPLH
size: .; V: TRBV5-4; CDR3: ASSPRLAGDTQY
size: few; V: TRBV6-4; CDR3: ASSGEEGGELF
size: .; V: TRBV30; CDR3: AWSETGTGVYGYT
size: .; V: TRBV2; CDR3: ASSVGDYGYT
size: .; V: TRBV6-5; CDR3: ASSYSGSTGELF
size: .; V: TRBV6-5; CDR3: ASSYSRGNTEAF
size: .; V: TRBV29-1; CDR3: SAGLAGETYEQY
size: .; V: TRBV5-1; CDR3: ASSLTGGASYNEQF
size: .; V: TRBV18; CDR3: ASSPAGGDQPQH
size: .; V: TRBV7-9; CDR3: ASRATSGGEQY
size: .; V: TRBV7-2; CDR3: ASSLAGVGEQY
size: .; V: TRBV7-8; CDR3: ASRALAGGLLQQY
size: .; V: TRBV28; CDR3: ASSLALTDTQY
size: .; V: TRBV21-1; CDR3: ASSKKGPGANYGYT
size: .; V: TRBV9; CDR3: ASSTLAETYNEQF
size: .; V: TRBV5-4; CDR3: ASSRGGSGANVLT
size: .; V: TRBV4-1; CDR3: ASSQDGGRIWGYT
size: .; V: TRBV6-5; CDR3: ASSASGIPNQPQH
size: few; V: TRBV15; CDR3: ATSKVAGSSSTDTQY
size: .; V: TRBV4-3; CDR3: ASSQEAGGQETQY
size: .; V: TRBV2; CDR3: ASRRETGSNTIY
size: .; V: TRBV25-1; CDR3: ASSESETGYEQY
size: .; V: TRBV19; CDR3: ASSISRGGFEQY
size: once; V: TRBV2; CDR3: ASAEDRVTDTQY
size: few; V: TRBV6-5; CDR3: ASSRGSSDQPQH
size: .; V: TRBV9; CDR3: ERAGVSYEQY
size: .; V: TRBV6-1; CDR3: ASRDRGWETQY
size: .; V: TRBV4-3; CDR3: ASSQGGQGKNEQF
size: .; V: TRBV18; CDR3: ASSPLNSRAGQETQY
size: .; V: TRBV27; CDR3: ASRKGPGSNQPQH
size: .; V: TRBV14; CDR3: ASSQYGDTEAF
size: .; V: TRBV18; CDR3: ASSPLLGEQF
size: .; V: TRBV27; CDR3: ASSLPGVVGTIY
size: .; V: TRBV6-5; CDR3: ASSYQGSLLDAF
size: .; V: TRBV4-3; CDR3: ASSQEVQGFYGYT
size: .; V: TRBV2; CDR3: ASSKEGGGNEQF
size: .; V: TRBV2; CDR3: ASHIAYEQY